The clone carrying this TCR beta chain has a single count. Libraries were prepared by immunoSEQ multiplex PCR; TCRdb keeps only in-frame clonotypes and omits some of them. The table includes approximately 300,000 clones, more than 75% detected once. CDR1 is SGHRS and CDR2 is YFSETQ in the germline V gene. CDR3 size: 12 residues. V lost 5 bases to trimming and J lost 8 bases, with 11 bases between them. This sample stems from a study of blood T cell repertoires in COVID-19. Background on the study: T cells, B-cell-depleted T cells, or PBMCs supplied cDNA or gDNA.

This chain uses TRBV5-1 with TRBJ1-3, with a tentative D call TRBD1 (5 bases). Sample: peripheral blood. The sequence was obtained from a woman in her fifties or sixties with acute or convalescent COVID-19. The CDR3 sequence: CASSRTGDTIYF. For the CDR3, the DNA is TGCGCCAGCAGTCGGACGGGGGACACCATATATTTT.